This TCR beta chain was sequenced for a study of blood T cell repertoires in COVID-19. Libraries were prepared by immunoSEQ multiplex PCR; TCRdb keeps only in-frame clonotypes and omits some of them. The sample lists 100,000 to 140,000 clones, 80% to 85% occurring once. This CDR3 spans 12 amino acids. Between the trimmed V and J ends, which lost 7 bases and 5 bases, there was a span of 9 bases. Sequenced: peripheral blood. The rearrangement links TRBV12-3 or TRBV12-4 to TRBJ1-5; D call uncertain. This TCR was recovered from a man in his sixties or seventies with acute or convalescent COVID-19. CDR3 in amino acids: CASTGQDQPQHF. Here the CDR3 DNA reads TGTGCCAGCACCGGTCAGGATCAGCCCCAGCATTTT.